This TCR beta chain was captured in a study of naive and memory T cell subsets. Four subsets defined by CD45RA and CD27 were sorted after CD3, CD4, CD8 and live/dead staining. This CDR3 has 14 residues. Germline CDR1 is SEHNR and CDR2 is FQNEAQ (reference sequence). Trimming removed 6 bases from V and 4 bases from J; junction bases left unmatched: 6. The table lists this clonotype with a few counts. Two oligonucleotides, mixed equimolar, formed the beta constant-region primer covering TRBC1 and TRBC2. Ligated cDNA was amplified by four rounds of PCR with nested alpha and beta constant-region primers and SP2. One entry per CDR3 protein results from TCRdb running MiXCR on the UMI-ligation and nested PCR reads. The table records roughly 27,000 distinct CDR3 sequences, over 8.5% of them present only once.

The chain recombines TRBV7-9 with TRBJ2-4, with TRBD2 matching over 7 bases. The source is a human donor in good health. Sequencing input: effector memory CD4+ T cells from blood. The sample's subset: effector memory, CD45RA- CD27-. The CDR3 region has the DNA TGTGCCAGCAGGCTCCTAGCGGAGAAAAACATTCAGTACTTC. Its protein product is CASRLLAEKNIQYF.